The 16 T cell receptor beta chains below all came from one sample that was sequenced in a study of cytomegalovirus exposure and HLA in healthy donors. Clones were read by immunoSEQ multiplex PCR, and TCRdb kept only the in-frame ones, dropping some. The table has tens of thousands of clones, roughly 94% seen once; the top ten hold approximately 1.5%. What was sequenced was PBMCs. The source of these receptors is a man younger than 35 in good health and CMV-seropositive.

DNA of the CDR3: TGTGCCAGCAGTTTAACCCCTAGCGGGTACCAAGAGACCCAGTACTTC. Translation: CASSLTPSGYQETQYF. V and J are TRBV28 and TRBJ2-5, with 8 bases aligning to TRBD2. The V gene's germline CDR1 is MDHEN and CDR2 SYDVKM. The CDR3 contains 16 residues. Unmatched junction bases numbered 5, after V lost 2 bases and J lost 0 bases.

The rearrangement links TRBV5-1 to TRBJ2-3; 7 positions agree with TRBD2. This CDR3 is 15 amino acids long. With V trimmed by 4 bases and J by 1 base, 6 bases remained unmatched. The germline V gene has CDR1 SGHRS and CDR2 YFSETQ. The CDR3 nucleotides read TGCGCCAGCAGCCTTTTAGCGGGTGGCACAGATACGCAGTATTTT. Its translation is CASSLLAGGTDTQYF.

This chain connects TRBV7-2 to TRBJ2-3; no clear D gene. The CDR3 is 15 residues long. Trimming cost V 0 bases and J 2 bases, with 9 bases left between them. Germline V CDR1 and CDR2: SGHTA, FQGNSA. The CDR3 sequence is CASSLAASFTDTQYF. The CDR3 DNA sequence: TGTGCCAGCAGCTTAGCGGCCAGTTTCACAGATACGCAGTATTTT.

The chain couples TRBV2 to TRBJ1-4; 7 bases map to TRBD1. From germline, CDR1 is SNHLY and CDR2 FYNNEI. This CDR3 region has 14 residues. The J segment lost 10 bases and the V segment lost 4 bases, leaving 9 bases of the junction unmatched. The CDR3 loop is CASSVRQGIVKLFF. The CDR3 DNA reads as TGTGCCAGCAGTGTGCGACAGGGTATTGTAAAACTGTTTTTT.

This sequence joins TRBV28 and TRBJ2-7; tentative D call: TRBD1 (6 bases). The CDR3 loop spans 16 amino acids. V lost 6 bases and J 2 bases, leaving 20 bases between the germline ends. The germline CDR1 and CDR2 sequences are MDHEN and SYDVKM. The DNA of the CDR3 is TGTGCCAGCAGCCTCACCGGGACCAAGGGGGCCTACGAGCAGTACTTC. It translates to CASSLTGTKGAYEQYF.

The chain couples TRBV10-3 to TRBJ2-2, with D possibly being TRBD2 (5 bases). This CDR3 contains 14 residues. Germline CDR1 and CDR2: ENHRY and SYGVKD. The V end was cut by 2 bases, the J end by 1 base, with 5 bases between. The CDR3 DNA is TGTGCCATCAGTGAGGAGGGGAACACCGGGGAGCTGTTTTTT. This encodes CAISEEGNTGELFF.

The chain recombines TRBV10-2 with TRBJ2-3, with unresolved D. The germline V gene encodes CDR1 WSHSY and CDR2 SAAADI. Trimming pared 7 bases from V and 0 bases from J, leaving 11 bases between. This CDR3 is 14 amino acids long. The CDR3: CASTWSVSTDTQYF. CDR3 DNA: TGCGCCAGCACGTGGAGCGTAAGCACAGATACGCAGTATTTT.

The V gene is TRBV5-1, the J gene TRBJ2-1; 8 bases are a match to TRBD2. The V and J ends lost 3 bases and 6 bases, in that order; junction bases with no gene match: 8. CDR3 size: 15 residues. Germline loops: CDR1 SGHRS, CDR2 YFSETQ. The CDR3 DNA follows: TGCGCCAGCAGCTCTGGACTAGCCGAGGGCAATGAGCAGTTCTTC. Its protein is CASSSGLAEGNEQFF.

This clone was observed a handful of times. This chain links TRBV6-1 with TRBJ2-5; D perhaps matches TRBD1 (6 bases). Trimming pared 7 bases from V and 5 bases from J, leaving 14 bases between. CDR1 is MNHNS, CDR2 SASEGT, per germline. The CDR3 is 13 residues long. CDR3 DNA: TGTGCCAGCATATTTAGGGGGTCGGAGACCCAGTACTTC. Its protein is CASIFRGSETQYF.

J is TRBJ2-3 and V is TRBV9; possible D gene TRBD2, 6 bases. V was clipped by 0 bases and J by 2 bases, with 10 bases between them. The CDR3 contains 15 residues. Germline loops: CDR1 SGDLS, CDR2 YYNGEE. The CDR3 here is CASSVVADNTDTQYF. CDR3 DNA sequence: TGTGCCAGCAGCGTAGTAGCGGACAACACAGATACGCAGTATTTT.

The gene calls are TRBV19 and TRBJ2-7; 9 bases agree with TRBD2. The CDR3 extends over 15 amino acids. From germline, CDR1 is LNHDA and CDR2 SQIVND (reference sequence). Trimming took 5 bases from V and 2 from J; bases not matched to a gene: 7. The DNA of the CDR3 is TGTGCCAGTAGTCCCGGAGCGGGAGGAACCTACGAGCAGTACTTC. Translating gives CASSPGAGGTYEQYF.

The chain employs TRBV7-9 and TRBJ2-7; the D gene is possibly TRBD1 (7 bases). V dropped 1 base and J dropped 2 bases, with 15 bases sitting between them. CDR1 and CDR2 from the germline V gene are SEHNR and FQNEAQ (reference sequence). This CDR3 comprises 16 residues. In DNA, the CDR3 is TGTGCCAGCAGCTTAGTAGGAGGGACAGAGACCTACGAGCAGTACTTC. Its protein is CASSLVGGTETYEQYF.

The J gene is TRBJ1-1, the V gene TRBV19, with no clear D. The CDR3 totals 14 residues. CDR1 and CDR2 from the germline V gene are LNHDA and SQIVND (reference sequence). V was pared by 2 bases and J by 0 bases, with 7 bases between. The DNA for the CDR3 is TGTGCCAGTAGTATAACGGGTCTGAACACTGAAGCTTTCTTT. The encoded protein is CASSITGLNTEAFF.

This chain connects TRBV5-5 to TRBJ2-3; TRBD2 agrees at 9 bases. Germline V gives CDR1 SGHKS, CDR2 YYEKEE (reference sequence). The V gene end was trimmed by 4 bases and the J gene end by 1 base; junction bases not matched to a gene: 7. The CDR3 length is 16 residues. The CDR3 loop is CASSPYSGSGTDTQYF. The CDR3 bases are TGTGCCAGCAGCCCCTATAGCGGGAGTGGCACAGATACGCAGTATTTT.

The rearrangement uses TRBV25-1 and TRBJ1-4; D is possibly TRBD1 (5 bases). CDR1 MGHDK and CDR2 SYGVNS come from the germline V gene. The V gene lost 2 bases and the J gene lost 1 base, with 8 bases spanning the gap. The length of the CDR3 is 15 residues. The DNA for the CDR3 is TGTGCCAGCAGTGAAAGGGGCGGAACTAATGAAAAACTGTTTTTT. Translation: CASSERGGTNEKLFF.

The chain recombines TRBV10-3 with TRBJ2-3; a weak D match, TRBD1 (7 bases). Per the germline V gene, CDR1 is ENHRY and CDR2 is SYGVKD. Trimming shortened V by 3 bases and J by 0 bases, and 16 bases separated the two germline ends. The CDR3 extends over 17 amino acids. The CDR3 sequence is CAISEPGEGASTDTQYF. The CDR3 DNA follows: TGTGCCATCAGTGAACCGGGAGAGGGGGCTAGCACAGATACGCAGTATTTT.